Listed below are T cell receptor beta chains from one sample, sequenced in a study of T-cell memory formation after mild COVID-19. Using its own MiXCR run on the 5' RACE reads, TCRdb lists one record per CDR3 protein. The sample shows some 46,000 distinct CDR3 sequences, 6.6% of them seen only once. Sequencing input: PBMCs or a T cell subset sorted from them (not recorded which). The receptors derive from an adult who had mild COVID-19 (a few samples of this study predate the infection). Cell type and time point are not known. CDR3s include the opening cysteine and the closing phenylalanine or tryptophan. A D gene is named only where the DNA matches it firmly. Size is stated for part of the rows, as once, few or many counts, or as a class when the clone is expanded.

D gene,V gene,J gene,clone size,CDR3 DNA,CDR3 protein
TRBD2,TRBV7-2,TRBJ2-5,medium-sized,TGTGCCAGCAGCCCTAGCGGGAGAGGGGAGACCCAGTACTTC,CASSPSGRGETQYF
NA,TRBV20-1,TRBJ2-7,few,TGCAGTGTCGCGGGACCCTCCCACGAGCAGTACTTC,CSVAGPSHEQYF
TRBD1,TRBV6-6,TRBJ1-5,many,TGTGCCAGCAGTTACGGGGGGACAGACCAGCCCCAGCATTTT,CASSYGGTDQPQHF
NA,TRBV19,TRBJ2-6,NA,TGTGCCAGTAGTATTAGCAGGGCTGGGGCCAACGTCCTGACTTTC,CASSISRAGANVLTF
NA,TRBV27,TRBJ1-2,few,TGTGCCAGCAGTTTATCCTCGGAATATGGCTACACCTTC,CASSLSSEYGYTF
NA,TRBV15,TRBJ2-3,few,TGTGCCACCAGCGAGGGAACGGCAGGGACCCCTAGCACAGATACGCAGTATTTT,CATSEGTAGTPSTDTQYF
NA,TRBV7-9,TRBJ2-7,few,TGTGCCAGCAGCCACGTCACCTACGAGCAGTACTTC,CASSHVTYEQYF
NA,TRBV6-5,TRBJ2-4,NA,TGTGCCAGCAGTTACTCGGAAGAACTAGCCAAAAACATTCAGTACTTC,CASSYSEELAKNIQYF
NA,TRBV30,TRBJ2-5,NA,TGTGCCTGGAGTGTAGGCAGAGTCGAAACCCAGTACTTC,CAWSVGRVETQYF
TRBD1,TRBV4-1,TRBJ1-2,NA,TGCGCCAGCAGCCAAGACAGGACAGGGCTGGGCTACACCTTC,CASSQDRTGLGYTF
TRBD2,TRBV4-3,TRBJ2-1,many,TGCGCCAGCAGCCAAGATCTCCTAGCGGGAGGGTCCCAGTTCTTC,CASSQDLLAGGSQFF
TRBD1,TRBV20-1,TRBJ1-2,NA,TGCAGTGCTTCAGAAACAGGGGAGGTTATCGGCTACACCTTC,CSASETGEVIGYTF
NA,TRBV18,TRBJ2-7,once,TGTGCCAGCTCACCACCGCAGGGTTGGCGGGTGCAGTACTTC,CASSPPQGWRVQYF
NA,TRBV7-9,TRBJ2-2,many,TGTGCCAGCAGCAGCGGGACAGGCAGTAACGGGGAGCTGTTTTTT,CASSSGTGSNGELFF
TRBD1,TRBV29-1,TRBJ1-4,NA,TGCAGCGTTGAAGATGGTGGGGGACAGGGAGTTGGAAAACTGTTTTTT,CSVEDGGGQGVGKLFF
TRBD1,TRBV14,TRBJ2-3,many,TGTGCCAGCAGCCCTCCGGACAGGGGCACAGATACGCAGTATTTT,CASSPPDRGTDTQYF
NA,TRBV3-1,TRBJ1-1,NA,TGTGCCAGCAGCCCCGCTCGGGTGAACACTGAAGCTTTCTTT,CASSPARVNTEAFF
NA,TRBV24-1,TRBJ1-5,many,TGTGCCACCAGTGATTCGATGGGACTTTATAGCAATCAGCCCCAGCATTTT,CATSDSMGLYSNQPQHF
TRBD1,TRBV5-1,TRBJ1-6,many,TGCGCCAGCAGCACGGGACAGAATAATTCACCCCTCCACTTT,CASSTGQNNSPLHF
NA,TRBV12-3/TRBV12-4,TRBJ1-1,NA,TGTGCCAGCAGTTTTAGGGCCGGGACTGAAGCTTTCTTT,CASSFRAGTEAFF
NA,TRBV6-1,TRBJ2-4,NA,TGTGCCAGCAGTATTCCACAGGGATTTGCGAGAGCCAAAAACATTCAGTACTTC,CASSIPQGFARAKNIQYF
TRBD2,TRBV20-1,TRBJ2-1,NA,TGCAGTGCTAGAACCGGGACTAGCGGGTCCCAAGCGGGACCCTACAATGAGCAGTTCTTC,CSARTGTSGSQAGPYNEQFF
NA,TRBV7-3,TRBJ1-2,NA,TGTGCCAGCAGCTCCACAGGGAGGGATAGCTACACCTTC,CASSSTGRDSYTF
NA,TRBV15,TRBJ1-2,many,TGTGCCACCAGCAGGGCAGGGAAATCCTATGGCTACACCTTC,CATSRAGKSYGYTF
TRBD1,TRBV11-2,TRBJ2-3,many,TGTGCCAGCAGAAGACAGGGGGCAGATACGCAGTATTTT,CASRRQGADTQYF
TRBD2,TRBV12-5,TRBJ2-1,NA,TGTGCTAGTGGTTTGGTCCGAAGACACACCGGGACTAGCGACTCGATTATTTACAATGAGCAGTTCTTC,CASGLVRRHTGTSDSIIYNEQFF
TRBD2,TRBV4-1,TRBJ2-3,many,TGCGCCAGCAGCCAAGGTTGGGGTAGCGGGGGTTCAGGTACGCAGTATTTT,CASSQGWGSGGSGTQYF
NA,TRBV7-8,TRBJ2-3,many,TGTGCCAGCAGCTTAGCGCAGGTAGCGAGTAACACAGATACGCAGTATTTT,CASSLAQVASNTDTQYF
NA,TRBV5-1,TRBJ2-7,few,TGCGCCAGCAGCTTGTCCAGGGGCGGTAGCTACGAGCAGTACTTC,CASSLSRGGSYEQYF
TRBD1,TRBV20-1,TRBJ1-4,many,TGCAGTGCTAGAGGAGGGGGACAGGTCCGGGAAAAACTGTTTTTT,CSARGGGQVREKLFF
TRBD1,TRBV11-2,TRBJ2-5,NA,TGTGCCAGCAGCATCTGGACAGGGGGCCCACAAGAGACCCAGTACTTC,CASSIWTGGPQETQYF
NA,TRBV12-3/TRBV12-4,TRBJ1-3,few,TGTGCCAGCAGTTTTTCCACCATATATTTT,CASSFSTIYF
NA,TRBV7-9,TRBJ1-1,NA,TGTGCCAGCAGCTCTATAAAGAACACTGAAGCTTTCTTT,CASSSIKNTEAFF
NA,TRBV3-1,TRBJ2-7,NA,TGTGCCAGCAGCCAAGTTCACAGCTCCTACGAGCAGTACTTC,CASSQVHSSYEQYF
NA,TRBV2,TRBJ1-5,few,TGTGCCAGCAGTGGAGGGGGAAGCAATCAGCCCCAGCATTTT,CASSGGGSNQPQHF
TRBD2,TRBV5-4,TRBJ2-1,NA,TGTGCCAGCAGCTTGGGAGGGACTAGCGGGAGCGGTGAGCAGTTCTTC,CASSLGGTSGSGEQFF
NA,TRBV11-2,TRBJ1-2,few,TGTGCCAGCAGCCCCGGGCAGGGGAACTATGGCTACACCTTC,CASSPGQGNYGYTF
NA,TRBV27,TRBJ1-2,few,TGTGCCAGCAGTCCCGGTTATAGTATTTATTATAACTATGGCTACACCTTC,CASSPGYSIYYNYGYTF
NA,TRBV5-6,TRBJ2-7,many,TGTGCCAGCAGCTTGGAGGGGGGGTTCTCCTACGAGCAGTACTTC,CASSLEGGFSYEQYF
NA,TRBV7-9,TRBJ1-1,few,TGTGCCAGCCGTCCGACAGACACTGAAGCTTTCTTT,CASRPTDTEAFF
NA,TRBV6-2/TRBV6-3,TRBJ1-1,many,TGTGCCAGCAGTAAAGGACAAGGAGGGTGGAACACTGAAGCTTTCTTT,CASSKGQGGWNTEAFF
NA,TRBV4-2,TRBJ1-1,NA,TGTGCCAGCAGCCAAGTAAAGGGGCGGACTGAAGCTTTCTTT,CASSQVKGRTEAFF
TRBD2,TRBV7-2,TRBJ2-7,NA,TGTGCCAGCAGCTTAATCGCGGGGGGGCCGGAGCAGTACTTC,CASSLIAGGPEQYF
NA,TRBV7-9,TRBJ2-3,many,TGTGCCAGCAGCTCCTGGACAGATCCAACTAGCACAGATACGCAGTATTTT,CASSSWTDPTSTDTQYF
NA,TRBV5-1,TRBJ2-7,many,TGCGCCAGCAGCTCCACAGGGAGATCCTACGAGCAGTACTTC,CASSSTGRSYEQYF
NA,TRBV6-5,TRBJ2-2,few,TGTGCCAGCAGTTACCTGTCCGGGGAGCTGTTTTTT,CASSYLSGELFF
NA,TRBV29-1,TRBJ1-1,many,TGCAGCGTTGCGGGGAGGTCGAACACTGAAGCTTTCTTT,CSVAGRSNTEAFF